This T cell receptor (beta chain) was recovered during a study of blood T cell repertoires in COVID-19. Across the study: Specimens from acute and convalescent COVID-19 originated in the United States, Italy and Spain.

Original handling: Reference gene primers were amplified, and this amplification served to estimate nucleated cell counts. The method was immunoSEQ multiplex PCR; TCRdb's version includes in-frame clones alone and lacks a portion of them. That table is the source of V, J and clone size, and D and trimming were worked out from the DNA. The sample holds tens of thousands of clones, approximately 79% seen once. Trimming shortened V by 5 bases and J by 8 bases, and 19 bases separated the two germline ends. The germline V gene encodes CDR1 SGHTA and CDR2 FQGNSA. The CDR3 runs 15 residues. The V call is TRBV7-2, the J call TRBJ2-4; maybe TRBD2 (6 bases). This receptor was identified in a man between 65 and 85 years old with COVID-19, enrolled during active disease. Sequenced sample: peripheral blood. The CDR3 loop is CASSGITSRRDIQYF. The CDR3 nucleotides are TGTGCCAGCAGCGGGATCACTAGCAGGAGGGACATTCAGTACTTC.